These 5 T cell receptor beta chains originate from one sample sequenced in a study of radiation and T cells in renal cell carcinoma. Indicated time point: blood 2 weeks post-SBRT. The treatment: 15 Gy SBRT to primary tumor, nephrectomy 4 weeks later. Libraries were prepared by immunoSEQ multiplex PCR; TCRdb keeps only in-frame clonotypes and omits some of them. The profile shows 100,000 to 150,000 clones, more than 75% of them singletons. This specimen was blood, taken from a patient whose treatment included radiotherapy and nephrectomy. The receptors derive from a woman in her 70s with renal cell carcinoma.

This sequence joins TRBV6-1 and TRBJ1-4; possibly TRBD1 for D (5 bases). Germline values: CDR1 MNHNS, CDR2 SASEGT. The length of the CDR3 is 15 residues. The V end lost 2 bases, the J end lost 7 bases, and 14 bases lay between the germline ends. The CDR3 is CASSEFGARSEKLFF. CDR3 DNA sequence: TGTGCCAGCAGTGAATTTGGGGCAAGGAGTGAAAAACTGTTTTTT.

The chain carries TRBV29-1 and TRBJ1-2, with D uncertain. The CDR3 contains 12 residues. Trimming removed 5 bases from V and 4 bases from J, with 11 bases in between. Germline CDR1 SQVTM, CDR2 ANQGSEA. DNA of the CDR3: TGCAGCGTTCACTCGGCGACCTATGGCTACACCTTC. Protein product: CSVHSATYGYTF.

The chain joins TRBV30 to TRBJ1-1; TRBD1 aligns across 10 bases. CDR3 length: 14 residues. The V gene's germline CDR1 is GTSNPN and CDR2 SVGIG (reference sequence). Trimming took 3 bases from V and 8 from J; bases not matched to a gene: 9. The CDR3 spells CAWRDRQGADEAFF. CDR3 in DNA: TGTGCCTGGAGGGATCGACAGGGGGCTGACGAAGCTTTCTTT.

The chain has TRBV9 and TRBJ1-1, with D unresolved. This CDR3 has 15 residues. CDR1 SGDLS and CDR2 YYNGEE come from the germline V gene. V lost 0 bases, J lost 1 base, and 10 bases lay in between. The chain's CDR3 is CASSVVIERNTEAFF. The DNA for the CDR3 is TGTGCCAGCAGCGTAGTTATTGAGCGGAACACTGAAGCTTTCTTT.

The chain carries TRBV10-3 and TRBJ1-1; a possible D gene is TRBD1 (5 bases). This CDR3 has 14 residues. The ends were cut back, 3 bases at V and 1 base at J, with 9 bases in the middle. In germline, CDR1 is ENHRY, CDR2 SYGVKD. The CDR3 spells CAISDQGSNTEAFF. DNA of the CDR3: TGTGCCATCAGTGACCAGGGATCGAACACTGAAGCTTTCTTT.